A selection of T cell receptor beta chains follows, all from one sample in a study of preoperative IRX-2 immunotherapy in early breast cancer. Repertoires were generated with immunoSEQ multiplex PCR, while TCRdb's copy carries only in-frame clones and drops some. This table has approximately 25,000 clones, roughly 80% appearing once. The specimen comprised lymph node tissue, sampled after IRX-2 immunotherapy. These receptors came from a human donor with breast cancer. Each CDR3 is given with its conserved first and last residue. The order of the fields is V gene, clone size, D gene, J gene, CDR3 DNA, CDR3 protein. The D gene is left open where the match is weak. Expanded clones are given a class, and other clones once, few, many or no size at all.

TRBV11-3	few	TRBD2	TRBJ2-2	TGTGCCAGCAGCTTAAGAGCGGGAGGGCCATCCAACGGGGAGCTGTTTTTT	CASSLRAGGPSNGELFF
TRBV5-1	.	.	TRBJ1-2	TGCGCCAGCAGCTTCGAATCGGTTAACTATGGCTACACCTTC	CASSFESVNYGYTF
TRBV11-3	few	.	TRBJ2-1	TGTGCCAGCAGCTTGGCCGGGCAACCATACAATGAGCAGTTCTTC	CASSLAGQPYNEQFF
TRBV7-1	.	TRBD1	TRBJ2-2	TGTGCCAGCAGCTTAGTTTGGGACAGCACCGGGGAGCTGTTTTTT	CASSLVWDSTGELFF
TRBV11-3	.	TRBD1	TRBJ1-2	TGTGCCAGCAGCTTAGGAACAGGGGCGTATGGCTACACCTTC	CASSLGTGAYGYTF
TRBV11-3	.	.	TRBJ1-5	TGTGCCAGCAGCCCAAGAGGGAGCAATCAGCCCCAGCATTTT	CASSPRGSNQPQHF
TRBV11-3	.	TRBD2	TRBJ2-7	TGTGCCAGCAGCGCCTCCGGGACTAGCGGGTTCGAGCAGTACTTC	CASSASGTSGFEQYF
TRBV15	.	.	TRBJ2-5	TGTGCCACCAGCAGAGATCCGGGGTTGGGGACCCAGTACTTC	CATSRDPGLGTQYF
TRBV29-1	.	.	TRBJ2-1	TGCAGCGTTCTTACGAGTCTAGGAAATGAGCAGTTCTTC	CSVLTSLGNEQFF
TRBV11-3	.	.	TRBJ1-1	TGTGCCAGCAGCTTGTCCCCTACAGAGAACACTGAAGCTTTCTTT	CASSLSPTENTEAFF
TRBV7-6	.	.	TRBJ2-1	TGTGCCAGCAGCCCCCGCGCCTCGCGGGCCAATGAGCAGTTCTTC	CASSPRASRANEQFF
TRBV25-1	.	.	TRBJ2-2	TGTGCCAGCAGTGAGACAGGAGCCTTGAACACCGGGGAGCTGTTTTTT	CASSETGALNTGELFF
TRBV14	.	.	TRBJ2-5	TGTGCCAGCAGCCAAGATCGAGGGATTCAGGAGACCCAGTACTTC	CASSQDRGIQETQYF
TRBV6-8	few	.	TRBJ1-1	TGTGCCAGCAGTTCCAGGGGCGCTAACACTGAAGCTTTCTTT	CASSSRGANTEAFF
TRBV7-7	.	.	TRBJ1-4	TGTGCCAGCAGCCCGGGGGGCAGGGAGGAAAAACTGTTTTTT	CASSPGGREEKLFF
TRBV7-5	.	.	TRBJ2-7	TGTGCCAGCAGCTTATTGGCAGCGGGAGTAGGCGAGCAGTACTTC	CASSLLAAGVGEQYF
TRBV29-1	few	.	TRBJ2-1	TGCAGCGTTGGTGGTCAGGGGACCAATGAGCAGTTCTTC	CSVGGQGTNEQFF
TRBV7-8	.	TRBD1	TRBJ2-1	TGTGCCAGCAGCTTAAGGGACAGGCGGAACAATGAGCAGTTCTTC	CASSLRDRRNNEQFF
TRBV19	.	.	TRBJ2-7	TGTGCCCCCCAAATTGAGAGAGATCCCTACGAGCAGTACTTC	CAPQIERDPYEQYF
TRBV7-5	once	.	TRBJ2-7	TGTGCCTCCCGTGGGGCTAGCGGGAGGACCTACGAGCAGTACTTC	CASRGASGRTYEQYF
TRBV15	.	.	TRBJ1-4	TGTGCCACCAGCAGAGTTCGGGGGAGAAATGAAAAACTGTTTTTT	CATSRVRGRNEKLFF
TRBV7-8	.	.	TRBJ2-6	TGTGCCAGCAGCTTAGCCGGCGGGTCTGGGGCCAACGTCCTGACTTTC	CASSLAGGSGANVLTF
TRBV28	.	TRBD2	TRBJ2-1	TGTGCCAGCAGGTCCTCAGCGGGAGTCTACAATGAGCAGTTCTTC	CASRSSAGVYNEQFF
TRBV6-8	.	TRBD2	TRBJ2-7	TGTGCCATCAGGGGAGCTAGCGGGGCCTCCTACGAGCAGTACTTC	CAIRGASGASYEQYF
TRBV5-1	few	.	TRBJ1-5	TGCGCCAGCAGCTTGGGGTCGGGAGGCAATCAGCCCCAGCATTTT	CASSLGSGGNQPQHF
TRBV11-3	.	.	TRBJ2-7	TGTGCCAGCAGCTTAGAGGGACTCGGAGATTCCTACGAGCAGTACTTC	CASSLEGLGDSYEQYF
TRBV6-8	.	TRBD1	TRBJ1-5	TGTGCCAGCAGTGACCAGGGGGCGGGTTTCCAGCCCCAGCATTTT	CASSDQGAGFQPQHF
TRBV19	.	TRBD1	TRBJ2-7	TGTGCCAGTAGTTCCCCCGGGACAGGGTCGTACGAGCAGTACTTC	CASSSPGTGSYEQYF
TRBV29-1	few	TRBD1	TRBJ1-3	TGCAGCGTCGACGACAGGGAAGGAAACACCATATATTTT	CSVDDREGNTIYF
TRBV6-8	.	.	TRBJ1-1	TGTGCCAGCTCGAAGGGAGGAACTGAAGCTTTCTTT	CASSKGGTEAFF
TRBV29-1	.	.	TRBJ2-3	TGCAGCGTTGATCCAAGCACAGATACGCAGTATTTT	CSVDPSTDTQYF
TRBV19	.	.	TRBJ1-1	TGTGCCAGTAGTATTTTAAGGGAGCCGGCTGAAGCTTTCTTT	CASSILREPAEAFF
TRBV6-8	.	TRBD2	TRBJ2-3	TGTGCCAGCAGCCTAGGGACTAGCGGGATGACAGATACGCAGTATTTT	CASSLGTSGMTDTQYF
TRBV11-3	.	TRBD2	TRBJ2-2	TGTGCCAGCAGGTTAGGAGGCCTAGCGGTGAACACCGGGGAGCTGTTTTTT	CASRLGGLAVNTGELFF
TRBV6-8	.	TRBD1	TRBJ2-7	TGTGCCATCAGTGGGAAGGGACAGGGGGCTTACGAGCAGTACTTC	CAISGKGQGAYEQYF
TRBV11-3	.	TRBD1	TRBJ2-1	TGTGCCAGCAGCAACCGACAGGGGGCCTACAATGAGCAGTTCTTC	CASSNRQGAYNEQFF
TRBV19	few	TRBD2	TRBJ2-7	TGTGCCAGTAGTATAATCCCCGCTAGCGGGTCCTACGAGCAGTACTTC	CASSIIPASGSYEQYF
TRBV11-3	medium-sized	.	TRBJ2-1	TGTGCCAGCAGCTCTTACGGACCGTACAATGAGCAGTTCTTC	CASSSYGPYNEQFF
TRBV11-3	few	TRBD2	TRBJ2-2	TGTGCCAGCAGCCGTGGACTAGCGGGAACGACGAACACCGGGGAGCTGTTTTTT	CASSRGLAGTTNTGELFF
TRBV6-8	.	TRBD2	TRBJ2-7	TGTGCCAGCAGTGACCTTGGACTAGCGGGGGCCTACGAGCAGTACTTC	CASSDLGLAGAYEQYF
TRBV1	few	.	TRBJ1-2	TGCGCCAGCAGCCGGAAAGGGGACGGCTATGGCTACACCTTC	CASSRKGDGYGYTF
TRBV11-3	once	TRBD1	TRBJ2-7	TGTGCCAGCAGCTTAGGCCGGGACAGGAGCTCCTACGAGCAGTACTTC	CASSLGRDRSSYEQYF
TRBV28	.	TRBD2	TRBJ2-1	TGTGCCAGCAGTACGGGACTAGCTACCTACAATGAGCAGTTCTTC	CASSTGLATYNEQFF
TRBV6-8	few	TRBD1	TRBJ1-2	TGTGCCAGCAGTGGGAGTCCGGGACAGGGTTTGGGCTACACCTTC	CASSGSPGQGLGYTF
TRBV11-3	.	TRBD1	TRBJ2-5	TGTGCCAGCAGCTTGATCTACAGGGGGTCCGAGACCCAGTACTTC	CASSLIYRGSETQYF
TRBV5-1	.	.	TRBJ2-3	TGCGCCAGCAGCTTTGTGGGGTCCACAGATACGCAGTATTTT	CASSFVGSTDTQYF
TRBV5-1	few	.	TRBJ1-4	TGCGCCAGCAGCTTCCGGGAGTCAACTAATGAAAAACTGTTTTTT	CASSFRESTNEKLFF
TRBV19	.	.	TRBJ1-2	TGTGCCAGTCAGGACGGATCTTATGGCTACACCTTC	CASQDGSYGYTF